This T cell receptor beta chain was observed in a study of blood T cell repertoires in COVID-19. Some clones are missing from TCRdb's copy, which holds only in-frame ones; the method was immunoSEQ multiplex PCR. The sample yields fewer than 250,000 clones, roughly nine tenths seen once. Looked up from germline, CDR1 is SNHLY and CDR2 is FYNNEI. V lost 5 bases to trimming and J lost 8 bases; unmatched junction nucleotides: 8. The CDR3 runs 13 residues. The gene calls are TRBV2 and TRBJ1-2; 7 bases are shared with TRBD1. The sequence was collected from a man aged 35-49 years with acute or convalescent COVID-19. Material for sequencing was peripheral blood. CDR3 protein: CASSRLGQTGYTF. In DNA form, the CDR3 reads TGTGCCAGCAGTAGATTGGGACAGACAGGCTACACCTTC. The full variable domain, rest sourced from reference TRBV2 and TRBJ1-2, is EPEVTQTPSHQVTQMGQEVILRCVPISNHLYFYWYRQILGQKVEFLVSFYNNEISEKSEIFDDQFSVERPDGSNFTLKIRSTKLEDSAMYFCASSRLGQTGYTFGSGTRLTVV.